The 27 T cell receptor beta chains below were found in one sample sequenced in a study of OX40 agonist ivuxolimab in advanced cancers. Profiling relied on immunoSEQ multiplex PCR, and the TCRdb table lists in-frame clones only, not all of them. The table includes approximately 68,000 clones, about four fifths detected once. The source was CD4+ or CD8+ T cells sorted from blood, collected in a trial of the OX40 agonist ivuxolimab. These receptors originate from an adult with an advanced solid tumor such as melanoma, head and neck, liver or kidney cancer.

V and J are TRBV5-1 and TRBJ2-3; no firm D call. The V end lost 2 bases, the J end lost 6 bases, and 16 bases lay between the germline ends. CDR1 and CDR2 from the germline V gene are SGHRS and YFSETQ. This CDR3 has 15 amino acids. CDR3 nucleotides: TGCGCCAGCAGCTTCATGGCGGACCCTTCGGATACGCAGTATTTT. Translating it yields CASSFMADPSDTQYF.

CDR3 sequence (DNA): TGTGCCAGCAGCCTCGACAGGGGAGCTGAAAAACTGTTTTTT. Protein product: CASSLDRGAEKLFF. The chain is built from TRBV7-9 and TRBJ1-4, with TRBD1 identical over 8 bases. This CDR3 spans 14 amino acids. Germline CDR1 and CDR2: SEHNR and FQNEAQ (reference sequence). V lost 5 bases and J lost 7; bases outside the gene matches: 6.

The chain uses TRBV11-2 and TRBJ1-2, with D perhaps matching TRBD1 (6 bases). Trimming took off 2 bases at V and 3 bases at J, with 7 bases between the two ends. Germline V gives CDR1 SGHAT, CDR2 FQNNGV. The CDR3 runs to 13 residues. CDR3 sequence: CASSLSGDYGYTF. Written as DNA, the CDR3 is TGTGCCAGCAGCTTATCAGGGGACTATGGCTACACCTTC.

The rearrangement links TRBV19 to TRBJ1-1; the D is unclear. Trimming cost V 3 bases and J 0 bases, with 11 bases left between them. This CDR3 region has 15 residues. Germline CDR1 reads LNHDA; CDR2 reads SQIVND (reference sequence). CDR3 DNA: TGTGCCAGTAGTATTTTAGGAACAGTGAACACTGAAGCTTTCTTT. Residues: CASSILGTVNTEAFF.

The gene calls are TRBV19 and TRBJ1-6; 8 bases are shared with TRBD1. CDR3 length equals 15 residues. With V trimmed by 7 bases and J by 5 bases, 7 bases remained unmatched. Germline loops: CDR1 LNHDA, CDR2 SQIVND (reference sequence). Here the CDR3 DNA reads TGTGCCAGTACCCGGACAGGGTCGGATAATTCACCCCTCCACTTT. Its protein product is CASTRTGSDNSPLHF.

The chain joins TRBV7-9 to TRBJ1-1; no clear D gene. CDR1 and CDR2 from the germline V gene are SEHNR and FQNEAQ (reference sequence). Deletions cut 3 bases from V and 0 bases from J, with 5 bases between. The CDR3 covers 13 residues. The CDR3: CASSLSVNTEAFF. CDR3 DNA: TGTGCCAGCAGCTTGTCGGTGAACACTGAAGCTTTCTTT.

The gene calls are TRBV6-1 and TRBJ2-1; TRBD2 matches at 7 bases. CDR3 length equals 15 residues. Unmatched junction bases numbered 5, after V lost 3 bases and J lost 3 bases. Looked up from germline, CDR1 is MNHNS and CDR2 is SASEGT. This chain's CDR3 is CASSEVAGSYNEQFF. Here the CDR3 DNA reads TGTGCCAGCAGTGAGGTAGCGGGTAGCTACAATGAGCAGTTCTTC.

In nucleotides, the CDR3 is TGTGCCAGCAGCTCCTACGGGACTAGCGACTACGAGCAGTACTTC. Its protein is CASSSYGTSDYEQYF. J is TRBJ2-7 and V is TRBV7-2; 10 bases are a match to TRBD2. V gave up 4 bases and J gave up 3 bases; unmatched junction bases: 6. The germline gives CDR1 SGHTA, CDR2 FQGNSA. The CDR3 loop spans 15 amino acids.

The genes are TRBV5-4 and TRBJ2-5; D tentatively reads TRBD1 or TRBD2 (5 bases each). The V and J ends lost 4 bases and 3 bases respectively, with 10 bases between them. The CDR3 length is 13 residues. Germline-derived CDR1 and CDR2 are SGHNT and YYREEE (reference sequence). Here the CDR3 reads CASSRRGEETQYF. CDR3 sequence (DNA): TGTGCCAGCAGCCGACGAGGGGAAGAGACCCAGTACTTC.

The gene calls are TRBV6-6 and TRBJ2-7, with 8 positions matching TRBD2. V shed 6 bases and J 0 bases; nucleotides not matched to a gene: 7. This CDR3 has 15 residues. From germline, CDR1 is MNHNY and CDR2 SVGAGI (reference sequence). In nucleotides, the CDR3 is TGTGCCAGCAGGGGCGGCGGGGGGCGCTCCTACGAGCAGTACTTC. This codes for CASRGGGGRSYEQYF.

V is TRBV6-1 and J is TRBJ2-7; the D gene is possibly TRBD2 (6 bases). There are 14 residues in the CDR3. The germline CDR1 and CDR2 sequences are MNHNS and SASEGT. Trimming left V 7 bases short and J 6 bases short, with 19 bases between. This chain's CDR3 is CASIHTSMLREQYF. Here the CDR3 DNA reads TGTGCCAGCATTCATACTAGCATGTTGCGCGAGCAGTACTTC.

The chain has TRBV9 and TRBJ1-4; 7 bases are a match to TRBD1. The CDR3 is 14 residues long. Trimming took 3 bases from V and 5 from J; bases not matched to a gene: 4. CDR1 is SGDLS and CDR2 is YYNGEE in the germline V gene. CDR3 nucleotide sequence: TGTGCCAGCAGCGAGGGACAGTTAAATGAAAAACTGTTTTTT. This encodes CASSEGQLNEKLFF. Combining the CDR3 with reference TRBV9 and TRBJ1-4 gives the whole variable domain DSGVTQTPKHLITATGQRVTLRCSPRSGDLSVYWYQQSLDQGLQFLIQYYNGEERAKGNILERFSAQQFPDLHSELNLSSLELGDSALYFCASSEGQLNEKLFFGSGTQLSVL.

The chain carries TRBV4-3 and TRBJ1-1; TRBD1 might be the D (5 bases). Trimming removed 0 bases at V and 8 bases at J, with 13 bases between. The CDR3 runs 14 residues. The V gene's germline CDR1 is LGHNA and CDR2 YSLEER. For the CDR3, the DNA is TGCGCCAGCAGCCAAGAAGTGAGGGGCGCCGAAGCTTTCTTT. This translates into CASSQEVRGAEAFF.

This chain links TRBV2 with TRBJ2-6; D gene ambiguous. This CDR3 is built from 15 residues. Germline V CDR1 and CDR2: SNHLY, FYNNEI. The V and J ends lost 2 bases and 2 bases respectively, with 7 bases between them. The CDR3 spells CASSELGAGANVLTF. CDR3 nucleotides: TGTGCCAGCAGTGAACTTGGGGCTGGGGCCAACGTCCTGACTTTC.

V gene TRBV18 combines with J gene TRBJ1-4, with D maybe TRBD1 (5 bases). The V end lost 2 bases, the J end lost 0 bases, and 10 bases lay between the germline ends. The CDR3 runs 16 residues. Germline V lookup: CDR1 KGHSH, CDR2 LQKENI. In DNA form, the CDR3 reads TGTGCCAGCTCACCAGGCAGGGCTGCAACTAATGAAAAACTGTTTTTT. Translated: CASSPGRAATNEKLFF.

The chain carries TRBV28 and TRBJ1-4, with TRBD1 matching 8 bases. The germline V gene encodes CDR1 MDHEN and CDR2 SYDVKM. Trimming took 4 bases from V and 2 from J; bases not matched to a gene: 6. The CDR3 has 16 amino acids. The CDR3 DNA reads as TGTGCCAGCAGTTCACCAGGGGGCGGTACTAATGAAAAACTGTTTTTT. Amino acids: CASSSPGGGTNEKLFF.

The rearrangement uses TRBV5-5 and TRBJ2-5; tentatively, D is TRBD1 (5 bases). Per the germline V gene, CDR1 is SGHKS and CDR2 is YYEKEE (reference sequence). CDR3 length: 15 residues. Trimming stripped 2 bases from V and 5 bases from J, with 16 bases between. CDR3 nucleotide sequence: TGTGCCAGCAGCTTTTCGGCAGGGCCTCAGGAGACCCAGTACTTC. Residues: CASSFSAGPQETQYF. Full variable domain (remainder filled in from reference TRBV5-5 and TRBJ2-5): DAGVTQSPTHLIKTRGQQVTLRCSPISGHKSVSWYQQVLGQGPQFIFQYYEKEERGRGNFPDRFSARQFPNYSSELNVNALLLGDSALYLCASSFSAGPQETQYFGPGTRLLVL.

The chain combines TRBV7-3 with TRBJ2-5; no definite D call. The CDR3 totals 13 residues. V was shortened by 4 bases and J by 5 bases, with 11 bases between the two germline ends. CDR1 and CDR2 from the germline V gene are SGHTA and FQGTGA. The CDR3 DNA is TGTGCCAGCAGCTACTACCCCGGGGAGACCCAGTACTTC. It yields the protein CASSYYPGETQYF.

The chain recombines TRBV2 with TRBJ1-2; TRBD1 matches 7 bases. This CDR3 is 17 amino acids long. The trim removed 0 bases at V and 2 bases at J, leaving 9 bases unmatched. Germline CDR1 reads SNHLY; CDR2 reads FYNNEI. The CDR3, as DNA: TGTGCCAGCAGTGAAGCGCTTCGGGCAGGGGGGAACTATGGCTACACCTTC. Amino acids: CASSEALRAGGNYGYTF.

The chain recombines TRBV5-1 with TRBJ1-2, with D possibly TRBD1 on 5 matching bases. The V end was cut by 0 bases, the J end by 7 bases, with 16 bases between. The CDR3 length is 15 residues. Germline CDR1 SGHRS, CDR2 YFSETQ. The CDR3 nucleotides are TGCGCCAGCAGCTTGGCAACGGGAGCCCAGGGTGGCTACACCTTC. This codes for CASSLATGAQGGYTF.

The CDR3 sequence: CASSDRGDQPQHF. The CDR3 DNA reads TGTGCCAGCAGTGACCGGGGGGATCAGCCCCAGCATTTT. The rearrangement uses TRBV28 and TRBJ1-5, with TRBD1 as a possible D gene (5 bases). CDR1 MDHEN and CDR2 SYDVKM come from the germline V gene. Trimming pared 5 bases from V and 5 bases from J, leaving 10 bases between. The CDR3 loop spans 13 amino acids.

V usage is TRBV7-8 and J usage is TRBJ2-3; TRBD1 is a possible D gene (5 bases). The CDR3 is made up of 15 amino acids. The ends were cut back, 5 bases at V and 2 bases at J, with 14 bases in the middle. Germline CDR1 reads SGHVS; CDR2 reads FQNEAQ. In DNA, the CDR3 is TGTGCCAGCAGCCCCATCCCAGGGATCACAGATACGCAGTATTTT. This translates into CASSPIPGITDTQYF.

The genes are TRBV9 and TRBJ2-7, with D perhaps assigned TRBD1 or TRBD2 (5 bases each). Germline loops: CDR1 SGDLS, CDR2 YYNGEE. The CDR3 has 16 residues. The V end was cut by 0 bases, the J end by 1 base, with 14 bases between. The CDR3 is CASSVEGTALSYEQYF. The CDR3 DNA reads TGTGCCAGCAGCGTAGAGGGGACCGCCTTATCCTACGAGCAGTACTTC.

The J gene is TRBJ2-1, the V gene TRBV19; 9 bases align to TRBD1. The V and J ends lost 3 bases and 8 bases, in that order; junction bases with no gene match: 11. Germline CDR1 is LNHDA and CDR2 is SQIVND (reference sequence). There are 16 residues in the CDR3. The CDR3 sequence: CASSMGPGQGIYEQFF. The CDR3 region has the DNA TGTGCCAGTAGTATGGGGCCGGGACAGGGCATCTATGAGCAGTTCTTC.

This chain uses TRBV11-2 with TRBJ1-5, with no clear D. CDR3 length: 13 residues. Germline V gene sequence: CDR1 SGHAT, CDR2 FQNNGV. V was shortened by 3 bases and J by 6 bases, with 9 bases between the two germline ends. This CDR3 reads CASSLTYAQPQHF. Here the CDR3 DNA reads TGTGCCAGCAGCTTGACCTACGCTCAGCCCCAGCATTTT.

The V call is TRBV2, the J call TRBJ2-2; 9 positions match TRBD1. V shed 6 bases and J 7 bases; nucleotides not matched to a gene: 6. The V gene's germline CDR1 is SNHLY and CDR2 FYNNEI. The CDR3 length is 14 residues. The CDR3 loop reads CASRRQGGVGELFF. The CDR3, as DNA: TGTGCCAGCAGACGACAGGGGGGGGTCGGGGAGCTGTTTTTT.

The chain recombines TRBV19 with TRBJ1-5; perhaps TRBD1 as D (5 bases). The length of the CDR3 is 14 residues. Deletions cut 8 bases from V and 2 bases from J, with 13 bases between. Germline V gives CDR1 LNHDA, CDR2 SQIVND (reference sequence). The CDR3 region is CASGRGLGNQPQHF. The CDR3 region has the DNA TGTGCCAGTGGGAGGGGTCTTGGCAATCAGCCCCAGCATTTT.